This is a list of T cell receptor beta chains from one sample in a study of control samples from healthy donors and cancer patients. The protocol was immunoSEQ multiplex PCR, while the TCRdb copy is restricted to in-frame clones and leaves out a portion. Among about 70,000 clones listed, around 84% were seen once. The sequencing sample was made of PBMCs. All receptors come from a woman in her 50s with lung cancer. Each CDR3 is given with its conserved first and last residue.

TRBV19	CASSVQGSPLHF
TRBV7-6	CASSLSGHSLFGIQYF
TRBV11-3	CASSSRYPRGLESNEQFF
TRBV2	CASSGTGMVEQYF
TRBV3-1/TRBV3-2	CASSQSGTRWRSPLHF
TRBV7-9	CASSRLRGLDTMNTEAFF
TRBV12-3/TRBV12-4	CASSLGLNEQFF
TRBV7-3	CASSLLGESTDTQYF
TRBV27	CASSSAHYGAQETQYF
TRBV4-3	CASRTSGAPQETQYF
TRBV7-9	CASSPRQDPNYGYTF